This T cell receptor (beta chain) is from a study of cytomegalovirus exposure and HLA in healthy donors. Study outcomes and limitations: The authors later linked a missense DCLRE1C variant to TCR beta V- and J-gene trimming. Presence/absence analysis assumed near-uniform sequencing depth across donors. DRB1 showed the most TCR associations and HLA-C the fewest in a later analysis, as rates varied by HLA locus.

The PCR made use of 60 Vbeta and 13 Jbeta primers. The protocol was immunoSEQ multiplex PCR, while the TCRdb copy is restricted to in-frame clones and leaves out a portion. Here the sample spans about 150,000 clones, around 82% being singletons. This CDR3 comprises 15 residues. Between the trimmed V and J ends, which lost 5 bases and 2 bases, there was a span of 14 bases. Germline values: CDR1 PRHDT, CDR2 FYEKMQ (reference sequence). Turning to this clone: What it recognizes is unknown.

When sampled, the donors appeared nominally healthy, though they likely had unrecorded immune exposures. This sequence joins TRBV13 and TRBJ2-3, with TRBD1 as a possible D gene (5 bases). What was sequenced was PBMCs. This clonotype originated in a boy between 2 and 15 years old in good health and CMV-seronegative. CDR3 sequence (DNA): TGTGCCAGCAGCGTACTTTTAGGGGCCACAGATACGCAGTATTTT. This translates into CASSVLLGATDTQYF.